This TCR beta chain emerged from a study of blood T cell repertoires in COVID-19. Overall study: The origin of the acute and convalescent COVID-19 samples was the United States, Italy and Spain. In each case, the material was cDNA or gDNA derived from T cells, B-cell-depleted T cells, or PBMCs.

In germline, CDR1 is LGHDT, CDR2 YNNKEL (reference sequence). This CDR3 comprises 16 residues. V lost 4 bases, J lost 1 base, and 14 bases lay in between. Authors' analysis steps: How many nucleated cells were present was estimated from reference gene primer amplification. The table came from immunoSEQ multiplex PCR; TCRdb's copy has only in-frame clones and leaves some out. V, J and clone size are those of that table, while D and trimming were read from the DNA. The sample consists of around 68,000 clones, about 91% of them appearing once. Sequencing used peripheral blood. This sequence originates from a man aged 45-65 years with active COVID-19. This chain uses TRBV3-1 (or the pseudogene TRBV3-2) with TRBJ1-5, with D perhaps TRBD1 (5 bases). CDR3 DNA sequence: TGTGCCAGCAGCCTGGGGCAAGGGTTCAGCAATCAGCCCCAGCATTTT. Translated: CASSLGQGFSNQPQHF.